This T cell receptor (beta chain) was identified in a study of blood T cell repertoires in COVID-19. Study details: Researchers got acute and convalescent COVID-19 samples from the United States, Italy and Spain.

Each participant's cohort was designated according to participant-reported clinical history. Measured with immunoSEQ multiplex PCR; TCRdb has only the in-frame clones, and not every one. The profile covers some 200,000 clones, with about four fifths appearing a single time and about 1.3% taken by the ten largest. The CDR3 extends over 16 amino acids. V was pared by 2 bases and J by 8 bases, with 12 bases of the junction left unmatched. Germline CDR1 and CDR2: KGHSH and LQKENI. Sequenced input: PBMCs or T cells enriched from blood (not recorded which). This TCR derives from a middle-aged woman with acute COVID-19. The chain combines TRBV18 with TRBJ1-2, with 9 bases identical to TRBD1. Here the CDR3 reads CASSPSTLGQGSGYTF. The CDR3 nucleotides read TGTGCCAGCTCACCAAGTACACTGGGACAGGGATCAGGCTACACCTTC. Combining the CDR3 with reference TRBV18 and TRBJ1-2 gives the whole variable domain NAGVMQNPRHLVRRRGQEARLRCSPMKGHSHVYWYRQLPEEGLKFMVYLQKENIIDESGMPKERFSAEFPKEGPSILRIQQVVRGDSAAYFCASSPSTLGQGSGYTFGSGTRLTVV.